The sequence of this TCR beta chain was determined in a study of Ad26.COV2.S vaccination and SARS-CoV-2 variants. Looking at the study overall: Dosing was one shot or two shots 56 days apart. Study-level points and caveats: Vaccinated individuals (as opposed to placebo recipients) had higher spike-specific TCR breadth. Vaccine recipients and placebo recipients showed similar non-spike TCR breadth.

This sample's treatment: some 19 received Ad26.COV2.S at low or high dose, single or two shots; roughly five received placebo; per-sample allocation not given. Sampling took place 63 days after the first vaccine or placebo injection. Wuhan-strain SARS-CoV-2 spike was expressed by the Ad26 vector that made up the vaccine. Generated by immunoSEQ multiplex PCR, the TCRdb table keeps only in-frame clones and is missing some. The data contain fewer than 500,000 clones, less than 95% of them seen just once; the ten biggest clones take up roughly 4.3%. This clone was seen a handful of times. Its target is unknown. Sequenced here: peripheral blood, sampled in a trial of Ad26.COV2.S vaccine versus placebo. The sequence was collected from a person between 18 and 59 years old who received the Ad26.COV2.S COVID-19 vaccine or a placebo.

The DNA for the CDR3 is TGTGCCAGCAGTGACACGCCCGGGGCCAACGTCCTGACTTTC. This translates into CASSDTPGANVLTF. The chain joins TRBV6-4 to TRBJ2-6; D is uncertain. Germline V CDR1 and CDR2: MRHNA, SNTAGT. The V gene lost 2 bases and the J gene lost 4 bases, with 6 bases spanning the gap. The CDR3 loop spans 14 amino acids.